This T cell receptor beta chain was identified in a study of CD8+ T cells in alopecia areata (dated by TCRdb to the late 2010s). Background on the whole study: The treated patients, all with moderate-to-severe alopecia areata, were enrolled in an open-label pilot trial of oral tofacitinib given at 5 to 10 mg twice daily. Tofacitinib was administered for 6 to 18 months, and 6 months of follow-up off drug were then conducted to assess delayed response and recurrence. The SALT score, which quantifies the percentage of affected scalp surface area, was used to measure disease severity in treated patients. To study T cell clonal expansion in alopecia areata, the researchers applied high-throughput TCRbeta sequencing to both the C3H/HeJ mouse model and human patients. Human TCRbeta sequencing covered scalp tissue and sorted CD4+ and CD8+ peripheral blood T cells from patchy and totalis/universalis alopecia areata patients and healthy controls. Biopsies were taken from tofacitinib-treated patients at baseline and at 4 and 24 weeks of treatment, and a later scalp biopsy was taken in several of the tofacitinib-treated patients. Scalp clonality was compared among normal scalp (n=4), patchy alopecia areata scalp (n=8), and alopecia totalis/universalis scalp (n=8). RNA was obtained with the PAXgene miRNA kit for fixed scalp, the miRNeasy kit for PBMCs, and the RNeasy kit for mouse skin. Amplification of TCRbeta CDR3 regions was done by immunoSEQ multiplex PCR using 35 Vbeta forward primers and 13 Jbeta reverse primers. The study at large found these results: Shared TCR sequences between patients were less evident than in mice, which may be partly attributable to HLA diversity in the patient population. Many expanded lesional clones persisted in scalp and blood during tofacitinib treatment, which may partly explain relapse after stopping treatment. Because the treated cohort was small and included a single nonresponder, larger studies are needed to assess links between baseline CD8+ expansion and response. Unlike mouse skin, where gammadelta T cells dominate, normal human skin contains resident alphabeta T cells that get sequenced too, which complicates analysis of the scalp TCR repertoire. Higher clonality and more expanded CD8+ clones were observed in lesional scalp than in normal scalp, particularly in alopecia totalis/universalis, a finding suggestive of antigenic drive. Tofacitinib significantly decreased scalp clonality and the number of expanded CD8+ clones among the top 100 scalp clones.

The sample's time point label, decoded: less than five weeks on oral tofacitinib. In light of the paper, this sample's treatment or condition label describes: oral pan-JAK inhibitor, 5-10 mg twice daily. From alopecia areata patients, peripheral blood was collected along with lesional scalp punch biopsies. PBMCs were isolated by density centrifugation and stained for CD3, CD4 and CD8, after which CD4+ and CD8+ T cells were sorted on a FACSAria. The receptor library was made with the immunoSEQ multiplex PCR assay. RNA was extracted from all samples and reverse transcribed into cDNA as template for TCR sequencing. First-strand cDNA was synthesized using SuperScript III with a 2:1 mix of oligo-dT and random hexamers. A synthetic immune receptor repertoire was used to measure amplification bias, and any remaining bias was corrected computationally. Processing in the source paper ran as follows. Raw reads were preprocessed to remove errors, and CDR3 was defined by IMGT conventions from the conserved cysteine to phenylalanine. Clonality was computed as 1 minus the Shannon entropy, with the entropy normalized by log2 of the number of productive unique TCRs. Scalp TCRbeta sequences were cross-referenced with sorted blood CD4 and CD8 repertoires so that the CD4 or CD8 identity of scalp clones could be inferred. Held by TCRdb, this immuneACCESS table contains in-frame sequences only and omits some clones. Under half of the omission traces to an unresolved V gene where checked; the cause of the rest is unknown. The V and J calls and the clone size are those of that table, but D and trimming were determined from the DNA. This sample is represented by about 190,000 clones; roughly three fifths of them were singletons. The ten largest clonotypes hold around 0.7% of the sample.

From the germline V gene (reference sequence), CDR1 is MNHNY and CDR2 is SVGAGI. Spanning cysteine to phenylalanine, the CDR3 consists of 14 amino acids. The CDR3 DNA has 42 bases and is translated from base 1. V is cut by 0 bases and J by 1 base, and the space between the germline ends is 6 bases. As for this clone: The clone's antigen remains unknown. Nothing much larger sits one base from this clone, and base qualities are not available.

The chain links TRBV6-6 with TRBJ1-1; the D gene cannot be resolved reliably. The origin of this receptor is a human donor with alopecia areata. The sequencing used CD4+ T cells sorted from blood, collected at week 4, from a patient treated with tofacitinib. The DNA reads TGTGCCAGCAGTTACTCCCTGGCGAACACTGAAGCTTTCTTT. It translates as CASSYSLANTEAFF.